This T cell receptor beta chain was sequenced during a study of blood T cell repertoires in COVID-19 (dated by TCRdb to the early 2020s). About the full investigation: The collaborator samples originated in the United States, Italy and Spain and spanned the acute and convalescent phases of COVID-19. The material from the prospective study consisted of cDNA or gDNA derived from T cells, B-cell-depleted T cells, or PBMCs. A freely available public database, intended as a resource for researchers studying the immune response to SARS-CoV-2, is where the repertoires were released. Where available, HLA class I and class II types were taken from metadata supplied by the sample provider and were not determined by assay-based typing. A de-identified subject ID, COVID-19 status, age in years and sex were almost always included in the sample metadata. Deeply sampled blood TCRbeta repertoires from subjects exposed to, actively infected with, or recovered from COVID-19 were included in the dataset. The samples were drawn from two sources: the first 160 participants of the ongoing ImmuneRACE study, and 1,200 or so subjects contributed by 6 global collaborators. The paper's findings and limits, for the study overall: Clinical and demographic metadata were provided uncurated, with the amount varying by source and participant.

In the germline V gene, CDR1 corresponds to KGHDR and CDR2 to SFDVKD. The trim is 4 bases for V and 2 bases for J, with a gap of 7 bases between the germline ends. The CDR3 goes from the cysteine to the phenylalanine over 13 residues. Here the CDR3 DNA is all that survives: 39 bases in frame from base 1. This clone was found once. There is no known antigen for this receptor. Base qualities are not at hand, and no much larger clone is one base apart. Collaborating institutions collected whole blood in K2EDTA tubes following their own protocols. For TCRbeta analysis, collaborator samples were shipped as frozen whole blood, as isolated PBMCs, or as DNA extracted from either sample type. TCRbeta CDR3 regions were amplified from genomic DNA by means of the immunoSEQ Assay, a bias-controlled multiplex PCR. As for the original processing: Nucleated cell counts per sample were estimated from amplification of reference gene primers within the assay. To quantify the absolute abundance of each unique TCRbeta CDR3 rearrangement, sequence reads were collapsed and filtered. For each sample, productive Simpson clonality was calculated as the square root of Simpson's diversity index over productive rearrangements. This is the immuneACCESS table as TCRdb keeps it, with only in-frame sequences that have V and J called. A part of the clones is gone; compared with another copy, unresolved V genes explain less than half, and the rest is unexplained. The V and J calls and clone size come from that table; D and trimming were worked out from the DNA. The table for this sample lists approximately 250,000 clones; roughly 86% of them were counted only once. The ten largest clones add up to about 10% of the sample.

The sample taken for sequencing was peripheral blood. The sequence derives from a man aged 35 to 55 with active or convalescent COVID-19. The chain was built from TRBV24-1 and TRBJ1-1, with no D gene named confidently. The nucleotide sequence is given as TGTGCCACCAGTGAAGAGGGAAACACTGAAGCTTTCTTT. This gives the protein CATSEEGNTEAFF.